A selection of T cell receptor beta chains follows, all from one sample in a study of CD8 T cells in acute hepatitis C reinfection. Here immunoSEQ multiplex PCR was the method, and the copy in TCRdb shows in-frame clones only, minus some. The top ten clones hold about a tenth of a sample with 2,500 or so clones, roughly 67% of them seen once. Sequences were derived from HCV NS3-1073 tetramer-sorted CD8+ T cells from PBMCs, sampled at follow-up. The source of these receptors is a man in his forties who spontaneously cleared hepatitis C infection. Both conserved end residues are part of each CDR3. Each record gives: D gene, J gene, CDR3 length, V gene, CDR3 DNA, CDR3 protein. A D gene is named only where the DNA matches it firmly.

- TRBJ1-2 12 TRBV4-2 TGTGCCAGCAGCCAAGACACAGGGTTCTCCACCTTC CASSQDTGFSTF
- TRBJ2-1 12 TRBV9 TGTGCCAGCAGCGTAGTCGGTAGTGAGCAGTTCTTC CASSVVGSEQFF
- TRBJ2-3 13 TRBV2 TGTGCCAGCAGTGGTTGGGTCACAGATACGCAGTATTTT CASSGWVTDTQYF
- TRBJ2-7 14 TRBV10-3 TGTGCCATCAGTGAGTCAGGGGGCTCCTACGAGCAGTACTTC CAISESGGSYEQYF
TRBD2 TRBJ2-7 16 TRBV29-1 TGCAGCGTTGAAACGGTCGGGACTAGCGGGAGGTACGAGCAGTACTTT CSVETVGTSGRYEQYF
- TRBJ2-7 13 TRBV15 TGTGCCACCAGCCCCCTCGCAGGAGAAGAGCAGTACTTC CATSPLAGEEQYF
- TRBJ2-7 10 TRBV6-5 TGTGCCAGCAGTTCAGGGTGGCAGTACTTC CASSSGWQYF
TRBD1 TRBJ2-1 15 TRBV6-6 TGTGCCAGCAGTTGGACAGGGGGCGAGTATAATGAGCAGTTCTTC CASSWTGGEYNEQFF
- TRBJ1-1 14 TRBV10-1 TGCGCCAGCAGTGAGGCAGGGACGAACACTGAAGCTTTCTTT CASSEAGTNTEAFF
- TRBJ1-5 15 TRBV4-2 TGTGCCAGCAGCCAAGAGTTGGGTGGCAATCAGCCCCAGCATTTT CASSQELGGNQPQHF